The 18 T cell receptor beta chains presented below share a single source sample, sequenced in a study of T cell responses to AZD1222 COVID-19 vaccine. Some clones are missing from TCRdb's copy, which holds only in-frame ones; the method was immunoSEQ multiplex PCR. The data contain approximately 150,000 clones, 91% of them singletons. The starting material was peripheral blood, obtained on day 0 of AZD1222 vaccination. The receptors originated from an adult in good health.

J is TRBJ1-2 and V is TRBV11-2, with D possibly being TRBD1 (5 bases). Germline CDR1 SGHAT, CDR2 FQNNGV. This CDR3 region has 15 residues. Trimming pared 6 bases from V and 0 bases from J, leaving 14 bases between. CDR3 bases: TGTGCCAGCAGTATCGGGGCCCCAGCTAACTATGGCTACACCTTC. Protein sequence: CASSIGAPANYGYTF.

V and J are TRBV5-1 and TRBJ1-5; TRBD1 agrees at 11 bases. V shed 4 bases, J shed 9 bases, and the junction held 6 bases outside the gene matches. The CDR3 covers 14 residues. Germline CDR1 reads SGHRS; CDR2 reads YFSETQ. CDR3 in amino acids: CASSIDGTGGPQHF. CDR3 coding DNA: TGCGCCAGCAGCATTGACGGGACAGGGGGGCCCCAGCATTTT. Using reference TRBV5-1 and TRBJ1-5 for the parts outside the CDR3, the full variable domain is KAGVTQTPRYLIKTRGQQVTLSCSPISGHRSVSWYQQTPGQGLQFLFEYFSETQRNKGNFPGRFSGRQFSNSRSEMNVSTLELGDSALYLCASSIDGTGGPQHFGDGTRLSIL.

V gene TRBV19 combines with J gene TRBJ1-4; D is ambiguous. The V end lost 4 bases, the J end lost 6 bases, and 21 bases lay between the germline ends. The CDR3 contains 17 residues. CDR1 LNHDA and CDR2 SQIVND come from the germline V gene (reference sequence). Here the CDR3 reads CASSTRDQWREDEKLFF. In nucleotides, the CDR3 is TGTGCCAGTAGTACCCGGGATCAATGGAGGGAGGATGAAAAACTGTTTTTT.

The CDR3 DNA sequence: TGTGCCAGCACCCTCAGGCACTCAACTAATGAAAAACTGTTTTTT. As protein: CASTLRHSTNEKLFF. The rearrangement uses TRBV6-5 and TRBJ1-4, with no clear D. Trimming took 7 bases from V and 0 from J, leaving 12 bases between them. The germline CDR1 and CDR2 sequences are MNHEY and SVGAGI. CDR3 size: 15 residues.

This clone was seen a few times. The V gene is TRBV7-2, the J gene TRBJ2-3; D gene unclear. The CDR3 is made up of 12 amino acids. Deletions cut 1 base from V and 4 bases from J, with 3 bases between. Germline V gene sequence: CDR1 SGHTA, CDR2 FQGNSA. The CDR3 DNA sequence: TGTGCCAGCAGCTTAGGTCCAGATACGCAGTATTTT. Residues: CASSLGPDTQYF.

This clone showed up just once. The chain employs TRBV2 and TRBJ2-7, with a possible D match to TRBD2 (5 bases). The ends were cut back, 4 bases at V and 4 bases at J, with 20 bases in the middle. Germline values: CDR1 SNHLY, CDR2 FYNNEI. This CDR3 contains 16 residues. In DNA form, the CDR3 reads TGTGCCAGCAGTGGTAGCGTCGACTACCCCACTTACGAGCAGTACTTC. Translated, it gives CASSGSVDYPTYEQYF.

The genes are TRBV9 and TRBJ1-6; D ambiguous. The length of the CDR3 is 15 residues. Germline V gene sequence: CDR1 SGDLS, CDR2 YYNGEE. V dropped 0 bases and J dropped 7 bases, with 11 bases sitting between them. CDR3 bases: TGTGCCAGCAGCGTAGGCCTCACCCCGAATTCACCCCTCCACTTT. It is translated as CASSVGLTPNSPLHF.

The chain joins TRBV11-2 to TRBJ2-3; possible D gene TRBD1, 5 bases. The germline CDR1 and CDR2 sequences are SGHAT and FQNNGV. V lost 1 base and J lost 4, with 18 bases in between. The CDR3 is 17 amino acids. CDR3 coding DNA: TGTGCCAGCAGCTTAGGGCGCCCAGGGATTGGCGCAGATACGCAGTATTTT. Translated: CASSLGRPGIGADTQYF.

V and J are TRBV2 and TRBJ2-1; 7 nucleotides agree with TRBD2. V dropped 6 bases and J dropped 0; count of bases not matched to a gene: 8. CDR1 and CDR2 (germline): SNHLY, FYNNEI. The CDR3 loop spans 16 amino acids. Here the CDR3 DNA reads TGTGCCAGCAGACCCCCCTTAGCGGGCTCCTACAATGAGCAGTTCTTC. Its protein is CASRPPLAGSYNEQFF. The whole variable domain, filled in from reference TRBV2 and TRBJ2-1, reads EPEVTQTPSHQVTQMGQEVILRCVPISNHLYFYWYRQILGQKVEFLVSFYNNEISEKSEIFDDQFSVERPDGSNFTLKIRSTKLEDSAMYFCASRPPLAGSYNEQFFGPGTRLTVL.

This chain uses TRBV28 with TRBJ1-1; no definite D call. Germline CDR1 MDHEN, CDR2 SYDVKM. The CDR3 spans 15 residues. The V end lost 5 bases, the J end lost 0 bases, and 13 bases lay between the germline ends. This chain's CDR3 is CASSNSKGMNTEAFF. The CDR3, as DNA: TGTGCCAGCAGTAACAGTAAAGGTATGAACACTGAAGCTTTCTTT.

This chain connects TRBV19 to TRBJ1-6; D is uncertain. CDR3 length: 12 residues. Deletions cut 0 bases from V and 8 bases from J, with 2 bases between. The germline V gene encodes CDR1 LNHDA and CDR2 SQIVND (reference sequence). As DNA, the CDR3 is TGTGCCAGTAGTATAGATCATTCACCCCTCCACTTT. Encoded protein: CASSIDHSPLHF. Complete variable domain (other parts from reference TRBV19 and TRBJ1-6): DGGITQSPKYLFRKEGQNVTLSCEQNLNHDAMYWYRQDPGQGLRLIYYSQIVNDFQKGDIAEGYSVSREKKESFPLTVTSAQKNPTAFYLCASSIDHSPLHFGNGTRLTVT.

The chain joins TRBV7-8 to TRBJ2-5, with D unresolved. CDR3 length: 14 amino acids. CDR1 and CDR2 (germline): SGHVS, FQNEAQ. Trimming left V 5 bases short and J 3 bases short, with 13 bases between. The CDR3 sequence: CASSRGTIEETQYF. DNA for the CDR3: TGTGCCAGCAGCCGAGGAACTATTGAAGAGACCCAGTACTTC.

This chain links TRBV5-6 with TRBJ1-5; 7 bases agree with TRBD1. The CDR3 has 16 amino acids. CDR1 is SGHDT and CDR2 is YYEEEE in the germline V gene. The V gene end was trimmed by 0 bases and the J gene end by 6 bases; junction bases not matched to a gene: 9. This CDR3 is CASSLAGGGLRQPQHF. In nucleotides, the CDR3 is TGTGCCAGCAGCTTGGCTGGAGGGGGCTTGCGTCAGCCCCAGCATTTT.

This rearrangement joins TRBV6-1 to TRBJ2-7; 10 bases align to TRBD2. V lost 2 bases to trimming and J lost 6 bases; unmatched junction nucleotides: 7. The CDR3 contains 15 residues. Germline V lookup: CDR1 MNHNS, CDR2 SASEGT. CDR3 nucleotides: TGTGCCAGCAGTGAAAGCAGGACTAGCGGCCTCGAGCAGTACTTC. This gives the protein CASSESRTSGLEQYF.

The genes are TRBV28 and TRBJ2-7; the D gene is possibly TRBD1 (6 bases). The CDR3 is made up of 13 amino acids. The V gene lost 5 bases and the J gene lost 2 bases, with 10 bases spanning the gap. The germline V gene encodes CDR1 MDHEN and CDR2 SYDVKM. In DNA, the CDR3 is TGTGCCAGCAGTCCGACAGGAACCTACGAGCAGTACTTC. It encodes CASSPTGTYEQYF.

V gene TRBV15 combines with J gene TRBJ1-1, with a possible D match to TRBD1 (5 bases). V lost 5 bases and J lost 1, with 17 bases in between. This CDR3 is built from 16 residues. Germline CDR1 is LNHNV and CDR2 is YYDKDF (reference sequence). The CDR3 sequence is CATSGPWGFGNTEAFF. The CDR3 region has the DNA TGTGCCACCAGCGGCCCATGGGGGTTTGGGAACACTGAAGCTTTCTTT.

The chain is built from TRBV7-2 and TRBJ2-6; possibly TRBD1 or TRBD2 for D (6 bases each). V was clipped by 1 base and J by 2 bases, with 9 bases between them. The CDR3 sequence is 16 residues long. The V gene's germline CDR1 is SGHTA and CDR2 FQGNSA. The CDR3 nucleotides are TGTGCCAGCAGCTTAGAGGGGGGCGCTGGGGCCAACGTCCTGACTTTC. Amino acid sequence: CASSLEGGAGANVLTF.

The V gene is TRBV19, the J gene TRBJ1-5; unclear D gene. Germline V gene sequence: CDR1 LNHDA, CDR2 SQIVND (reference sequence). Trimming removed 3 bases at V and 0 bases at J, with 6 bases between. CDR3 size: 14 residues. The CDR3 nucleotides read TGTGCCAGTAGTATCAGGTCTAGCAATCAGCCCCAGCATTTT. This codes for CASSIRSSNQPQHF.